The clone carrying this TCR beta chain has just one count. This sample was taken from a study of blood T cell repertoires in COVID-19. Germline V lookup: CDR1 SGDLS, CDR2 YYNGEE. V shed 2 bases and J shed 4 bases, with 10 bases lying between them. The CDR3 totals 14 residues. Under the authors' procedure: For nucleated cells, counts were estimated from reference gene primer amplification. Generated by immunoSEQ multiplex PCR, the TCRdb table keeps only in-frame clones and is missing some. Clonal size and the V and J genes are those of that table, whereas D and trimming came from the DNA. Among 200,000 to 300,000 clones listed, approximately 83% were seen once.

This TCR derives from a woman aged 80 or over with acute or convalescent COVID-19. The genes are TRBV9 and TRBJ1-3; the D is unclear. The sample consisted of peripheral blood. The CDR3 DNA reads as TGTGCCAGCAGCGTGCGCGAGGCCGGAAACACCATATATTTT. Translation: CASSVREAGNTIYF.